This T cell receptor beta chain was found in a study of blood T cells in healthy people across ages. In germline, CDR1 is MNHEY, CDR2 SVGAGI. With 4 bases clipped from V and 3 bases from J, the junction kept 10 bases outside the gene matches. The CDR3 runs to 16 residues. This clonotype was seen a handful of times. For the second PCR, which ran for about 6 to 11 cycles, a sample-barcoded 5' primer and a J-beta primer mix were used. A 12-random-nucleotide template-switch adaptor tagged each cDNA molecule. In TCRdb, the 5' RACE reads were re-called with MiXCR into one record per CDR3 protein. The sample has about 1.4 million distinct CDR3 sequences; around 59% are singletons.

The chain uses TRBV6-5 and TRBJ2-7; 9 bases fit TRBD1. The TCR was taken from a man aged 18 to 30 in good health. The sequenced material came from blood. DNA of the CDR3: TGTGCCAGCAGTTCCTACCTCGGACAGGGGAACTACGAGCAGTACTTC. It specifies CASSSYLGQGNYEQYF.